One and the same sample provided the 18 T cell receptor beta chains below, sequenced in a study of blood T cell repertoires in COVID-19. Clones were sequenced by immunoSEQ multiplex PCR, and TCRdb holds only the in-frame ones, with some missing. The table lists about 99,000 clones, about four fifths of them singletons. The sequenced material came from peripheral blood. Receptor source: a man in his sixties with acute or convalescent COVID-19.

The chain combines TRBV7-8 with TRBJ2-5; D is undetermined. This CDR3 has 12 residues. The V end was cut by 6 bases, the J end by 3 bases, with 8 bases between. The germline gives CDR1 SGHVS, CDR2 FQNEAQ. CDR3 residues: CASSPGEETQYF. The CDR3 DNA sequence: TGTGCCAGCAGTCCAGGTGAAGAGACCCAGTACTTC.

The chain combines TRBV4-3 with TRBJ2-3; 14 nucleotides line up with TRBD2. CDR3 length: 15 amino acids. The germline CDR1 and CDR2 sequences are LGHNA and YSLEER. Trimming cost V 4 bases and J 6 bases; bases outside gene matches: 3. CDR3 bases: TGCGCCAGCAGCCCTCGACTAGCGGGAGGGGATACGCAGTATTTT. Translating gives CASSPRLAGGDTQYF.

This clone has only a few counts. CDR3 loop: CASSPPGRASGRTDTQYF. DNA of the CDR3: TGTGCCAGCAGCCCTCCTGGAAGGGCTAGCGGGAGAACAGATACGCAGTATTTT. The gene calls are TRBV11-2 and TRBJ2-3; 10 bases agree with TRBD2. In germline, CDR1 is SGHAT, CDR2 FQNNGV. The CDR3 consists of 18 residues. V dropped 5 bases and J dropped 3; count of bases not matched to a gene: 14.

CDR3 sequence (DNA): TGTGCCAGCTCCTCAACGGGTCCCACAGATACGCAGTATTTT. Protein: CASSSTGPTDTQYF. The rearrangement links TRBV7-2 to TRBJ2-3; no reliable D call. V shed 8 bases and J shed 2 bases, with 14 bases lying between them. This CDR3 region has 14 residues. Germline-derived CDR1 and CDR2 are SGHTA and FQGNSA.

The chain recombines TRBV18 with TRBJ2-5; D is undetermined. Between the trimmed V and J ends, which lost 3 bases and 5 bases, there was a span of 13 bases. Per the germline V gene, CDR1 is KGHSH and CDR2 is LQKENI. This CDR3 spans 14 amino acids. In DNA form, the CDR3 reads TGTGCCAGCTCACCCACAGAGCAAACGGAGACCCAGTACTTC. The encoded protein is CASSPTEQTETQYF.

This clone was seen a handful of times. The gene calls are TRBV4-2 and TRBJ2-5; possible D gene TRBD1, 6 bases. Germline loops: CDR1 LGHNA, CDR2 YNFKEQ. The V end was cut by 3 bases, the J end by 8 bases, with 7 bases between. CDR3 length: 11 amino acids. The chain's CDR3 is CASSHGGTQYF. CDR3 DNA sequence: TGTGCCAGCAGCCATGGGGGCACCCAGTACTTC.

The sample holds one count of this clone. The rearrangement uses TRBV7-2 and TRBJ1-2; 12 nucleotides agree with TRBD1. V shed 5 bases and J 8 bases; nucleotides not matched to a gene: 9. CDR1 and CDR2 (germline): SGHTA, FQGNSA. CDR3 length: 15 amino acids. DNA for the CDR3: TGTGCCAGCAGCCCGGGACAGGGGGCTTCGTGGGGCTACACCTTC. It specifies CASSPGQGASWGYTF.

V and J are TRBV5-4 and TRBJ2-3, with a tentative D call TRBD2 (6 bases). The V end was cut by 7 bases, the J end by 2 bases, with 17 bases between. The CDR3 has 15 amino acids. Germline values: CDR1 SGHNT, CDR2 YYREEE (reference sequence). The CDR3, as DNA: TGTGCCAGCGTAGTGCCAGGGACTTTCACAGATACGCAGTATTTT. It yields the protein CASVVPGTFTDTQYF.

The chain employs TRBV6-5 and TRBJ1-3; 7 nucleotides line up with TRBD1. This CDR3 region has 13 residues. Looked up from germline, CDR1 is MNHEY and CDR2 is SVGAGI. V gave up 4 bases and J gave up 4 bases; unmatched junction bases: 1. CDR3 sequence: CASSLTGGNTIYF. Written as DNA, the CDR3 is TGTGCCAGCAGTTTGACAGGGGGAAACACCATATATTTT.

This CDR3 is CASSSLEGSSGNTIYF. The CDR3 DNA is TGTGCCAGCAGTTCTTTGGAGGGTTCCTCTGGAAACACCATATATTTT. The chain is built from TRBV27 and TRBJ1-3; D unclear. Germline CDR1 and CDR2: MNHEY and SMNVEV (reference sequence). Trimming pared 4 bases from V and 0 bases from J, leaving 13 bases between. This CDR3 is 16 amino acids long.

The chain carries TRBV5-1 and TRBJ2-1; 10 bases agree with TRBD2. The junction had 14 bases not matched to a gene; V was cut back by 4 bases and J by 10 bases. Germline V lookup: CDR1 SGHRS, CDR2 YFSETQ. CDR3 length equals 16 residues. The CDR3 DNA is TGCGCCAGCAGCCCCGACAGCGTGGTAGCGGGAGGCGAGCAGTTCTTC. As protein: CASSPDSVVAGGEQFF.

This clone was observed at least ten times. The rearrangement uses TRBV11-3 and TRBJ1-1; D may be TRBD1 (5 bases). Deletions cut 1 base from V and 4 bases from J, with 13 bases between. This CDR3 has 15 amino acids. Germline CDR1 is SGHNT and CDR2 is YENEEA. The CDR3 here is CASSLAGRGGTEAFF. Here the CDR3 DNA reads TGTGCCAGCAGCTTAGCTGGCCGGGGGGGCACTGAAGCTTTCTTT. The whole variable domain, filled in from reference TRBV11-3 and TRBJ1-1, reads EAGVVQSPRYKIIEKKQPVAFWCNPISGHNTLYWYLQNLGQGPELLIRYENEEAVDDSQLPKDRFSAERLKGVDSTLKIQPAELGDSAVYLCASSLAGRGGTEAFFGQGTRLTVV.

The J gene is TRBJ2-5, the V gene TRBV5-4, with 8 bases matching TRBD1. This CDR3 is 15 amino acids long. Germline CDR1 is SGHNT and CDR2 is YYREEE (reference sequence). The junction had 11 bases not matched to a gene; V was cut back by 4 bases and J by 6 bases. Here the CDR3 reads CASSAGAGGLQTQYF. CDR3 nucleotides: TGTGCCAGCAGCGCTGGGGCAGGGGGCTTGCAGACCCAGTACTTC.

Here the CDR3 DNA reads TGCGCCAGCAGCCGGGGGACAGGGGGGAGCTATGGCTACACCTTC. Protein product: CASSRGTGGSYGYTF. The rearrangement uses TRBV4-1 and TRBJ1-2, with 11 bases matching TRBD1. V lost 4 bases, J lost 4 bases, and 5 bases stayed unmatched. Looked up from germline, CDR1 is MGHRA and CDR2 is YSYEKL. This CDR3 comprises 15 residues.

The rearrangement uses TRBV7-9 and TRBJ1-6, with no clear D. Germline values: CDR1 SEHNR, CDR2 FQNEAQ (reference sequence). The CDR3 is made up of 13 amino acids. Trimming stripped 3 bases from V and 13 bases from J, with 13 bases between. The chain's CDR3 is CASSFPAAGPLHF. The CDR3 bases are TGTGCCAGCAGCTTTCCGGCGGCGGGGCCCCTCCACTTT.

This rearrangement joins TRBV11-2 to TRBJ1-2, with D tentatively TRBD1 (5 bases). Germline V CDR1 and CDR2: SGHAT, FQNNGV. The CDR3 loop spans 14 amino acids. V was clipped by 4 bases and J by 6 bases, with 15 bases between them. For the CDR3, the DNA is TGTGCCAGCAGCTCCTCGGGTTGGGGGGATGGCTACACCTTC. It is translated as CASSSSGWGDGYTF. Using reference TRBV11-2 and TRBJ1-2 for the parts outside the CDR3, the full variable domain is EAGVAQSPRYKIIEKRQSVAFWCNPISGHATLYWYQQILGQGPKLLIQFQNNGVVDDSQLPKDRFSAERLKGVDSTLKIQPAKLEDSAVYLCASSSSGWGDGYTFGSGTRLTVV.

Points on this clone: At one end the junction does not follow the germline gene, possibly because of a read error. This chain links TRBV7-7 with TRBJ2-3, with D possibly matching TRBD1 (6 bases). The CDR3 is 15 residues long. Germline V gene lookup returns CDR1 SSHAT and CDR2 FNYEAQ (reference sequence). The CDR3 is CASSPTGFPTDTQYF. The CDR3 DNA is TGTGCTAGCAGCCCCACAGGGTTCCCAACGGATACGCAGTATTTT.

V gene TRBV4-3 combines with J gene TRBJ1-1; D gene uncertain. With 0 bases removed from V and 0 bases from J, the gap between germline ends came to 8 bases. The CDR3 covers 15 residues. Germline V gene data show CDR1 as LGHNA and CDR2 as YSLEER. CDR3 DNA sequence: TGCGCCAGCAGCCAAGAACCTAGGCTGAACACTGAAGCTTTCTTT. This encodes CASSQEPRLNTEAFF.